This T cell receptor beta chain appears in the sequencing data of a study of CD8 T cells in Susac syndrome. The CDR3 is made up of 15 amino acids. Looked up from germline, CDR1 is SGHRS and CDR2 is YFSETQ. V gave up 1 base and J gave up 6 bases, with 13 bases separating them. Random hexamers primed reverse transcription of about 0.5 to 1 ug RNA. TCRdb processed the immunoSEQ multiplex PCR reads anew with MiXCR; each CDR3 protein has one entry. Of roughly 86,000 distinct CDR3 sequences in the sample, 95% to 96% were seen once. The chain combines TRBV5-1 with TRBJ2-2; D unresolved. The sequence derives from a human donor with Susac syndrome. Sequenced sample: CD8+ T cells from PBMCs. The CDR3 coding sequence is TGCGCCAGCAGCTTGTCGACTGACGCACCCGGGGAGCTGTTTTTT. Amino acid sequence: CASSLSTDAPGELFF.